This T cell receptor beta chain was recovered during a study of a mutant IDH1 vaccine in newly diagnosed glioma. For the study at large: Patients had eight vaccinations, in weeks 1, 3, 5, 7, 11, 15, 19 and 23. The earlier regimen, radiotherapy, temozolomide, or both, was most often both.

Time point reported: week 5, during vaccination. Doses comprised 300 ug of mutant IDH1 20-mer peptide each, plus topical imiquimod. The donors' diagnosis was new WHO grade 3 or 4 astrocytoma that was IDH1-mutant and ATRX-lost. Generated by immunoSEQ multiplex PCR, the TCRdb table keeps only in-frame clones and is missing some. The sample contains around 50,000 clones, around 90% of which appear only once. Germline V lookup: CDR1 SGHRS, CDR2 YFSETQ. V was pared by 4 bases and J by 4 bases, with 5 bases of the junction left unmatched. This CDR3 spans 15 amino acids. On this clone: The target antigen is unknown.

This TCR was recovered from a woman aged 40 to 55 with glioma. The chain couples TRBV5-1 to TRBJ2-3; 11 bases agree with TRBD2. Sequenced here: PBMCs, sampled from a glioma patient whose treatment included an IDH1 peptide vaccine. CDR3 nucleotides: TGCGCCAGCAGCCCGGGGGGACTAGCGGCAGATACGCAGTATTTT. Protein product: CASSPGGLAADTQYF. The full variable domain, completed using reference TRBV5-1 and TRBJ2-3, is KAGVTQTPRYLIKTRGQQVTLSCSPISGHRSVSWYQQTPGQGLQFLFEYFSETQRNKGNFPGRFSGRQFSNSRSEMNVSTLELGDSALYLCASSPGGLAADTQYFGPGTRLTVL.